This T cell receptor beta chain comes out of a study of OX40 agonist ivuxolimab in advanced cancers. The CDR3 covers 15 residues. Trimming shortened V by 0 bases and J by 6 bases, and 12 bases separated the two germline ends. The germline V gene has CDR1 LGHNA and CDR2 YNFKEQ. Some clones are missing from TCRdb's copy, which holds only in-frame ones; the method was immunoSEQ multiplex PCR. The profile covers more than 25,000 clones, with roughly four fifths appearing a single time and roughly 29% taken by the ten largest. The rearrangement joins TRBV4-2 to TRBJ2-1; D unresolved. This specimen was CD4+ or CD8+ T cells sorted from blood, taken in a trial of the OX40 agonist ivuxolimab. This TCR was sampled from an adult with an advanced solid tumor such as melanoma, head and neck, liver or kidney cancer. Written as DNA, the CDR3 is TGTGCCAGCAGCCAAGAAACAGTAAAATTCAATGAGCAGTTCTTC. Amino acids: CASSQETVKFNEQFF.